These 10 T cell receptor beta chains were all obtained from the same sample, sequenced in a study of cytomegalovirus exposure and HLA in healthy donors. Primers: 60 Vbeta forward and 13 Jbeta reverse. TCRdb's table, derived via immunoSEQ multiplex PCR, lists solely in-frame clones and lacks some. The repertoire includes under 200,000 clones, 60% to 85% of them detected once, and around 7% sits in the top ten. The sample comprised PBMCs. These TCRs come from a woman aged 40-49 years in good health and CMV-seropositive.

DNA for the CDR3: TGCGCCAGCAGCTTAACATCCACAGATACGCAGTATTTT. Translating gives CASSLTSTDTQYF. The V gene is TRBV5-1, the J gene TRBJ2-3, with D hard to call. The CDR3 sequence is 13 residues long. CDR1 and CDR2 (germline): SGHRS, YFSETQ. The ends were cut back, 2 bases at V and 2 bases at J, with 6 bases in the middle.

This clone came up once. The chain joins TRBV7-6 to TRBJ1-3, with 8 positions matching TRBD1. V lost 5 bases and J lost 1; bases outside the gene matches: 13. Germline CDR1 reads SGHVS; CDR2 reads FNYEAQ. This CDR3 has 18 residues. This CDR3 reads CASSPQTGQALSGNTIYF. As DNA, the CDR3 is TGTGCCAGCAGCCCCCAGACGGGACAGGCTCTTTCTGGAAACACCATATATTTT.

The chain's CDR3 is CATGLAGGYEQYF. In DNA form, the CDR3 reads TGTGCCACCGGGTTGGCAGGGGGCTACGAGCAGTACTTC. V gene TRBV5-4 combines with J gene TRBJ2-7, with TRBD1 matching 7 bases. The V and J ends lost 9 bases and 3 bases, in that order; junction bases with no gene match: 9. The CDR3 is made up of 13 amino acids. The germline V gene encodes CDR1 SGHNT and CDR2 YYREEE (reference sequence).

The V and J genes are TRBV16 and TRBJ1-6, with 7 bases matching TRBD1. CDR3 length: 14 residues. Unmatched junction bases numbered 7, after V lost 5 bases and J lost 9 bases. Germline CDR1 and CDR2: KGHSY and FQNENV. The CDR3, as DNA: TGTGCCAGCAGCAAAGGGACAGCTATTTCACCCCTCCACTTT. Protein: CASSKGTAISPLHF.

The V gene is TRBV29-1, the J gene TRBJ1-3; tentative D call: TRBD1 (5 bases). CDR1 SQVTM and CDR2 ANQGSEA come from the germline V gene. The CDR3 contains 14 residues. Between the trimmed V and J ends, which lost 3 bases and 0 bases, there was a span of 9 bases. This CDR3 is CSVEAGLSGNTIYF. CDR3 nucleotide sequence: TGCAGCGTTGAGGCGGGGCTCTCTGGAAACACCATATATTTT.

This clone was recorded once. One end of the junction varies from germline; a read error may be responsible. The chain recombines TRBV7-9 with TRBJ1-2; no firm D call. CDR1 and CDR2 from the germline V gene are SEHNR and FQNEAQ (reference sequence). The length of the CDR3 is 13 residues. CDR3 nucleotides: TGTTCCAGCAGCTTCGGGTCGTACTATGGCTACACCTTC. This encodes CSSSFGSYYGYTF.

This chain uses TRBV7-2 with TRBJ1-2; the D gene is possibly TRBD1 (6 bases). V was pared by 1 base and J by 7 bases, with 16 bases between. The CDR3 is 15 residues long. CDR1 is SGHTA and CDR2 is FQGNSA in the germline V gene. The CDR3 nucleotides read TGTGCCAGCAGCTTAGGCCCCCCTCAGGGGTCTGGCTACACCTTC. As protein: CASSLGPPQGSGYTF.

The rearrangement links TRBV6-1 to TRBJ2-1; 8 positions match TRBD1. In germline, CDR1 is MNHNS, CDR2 SASEGT. After removal of 7 bases from V and 7 bases from J, the junction contained 9 bases not matched to a gene. The CDR3 length is 14 residues. CDR3 protein: CASIRQGPGNEQFF. The CDR3 DNA reads as TGTGCCAGCATCCGACAGGGGCCCGGTAATGAGCAGTTCTTC.

The V and J genes are TRBV6-6 and TRBJ1-4, with 10 bases lining up with TRBD1. The CDR3 has 15 residues. Germline V gene lookup returns CDR1 MNHNY and CDR2 SVGAGI (reference sequence). V shed 7 bases and J 4 bases; nucleotides not matched to a gene: 6. The CDR3 protein is CASKGQGSGNEKLFF. The CDR3 nucleotides read TGTGCCAGCAAGGGACAGGGGAGCGGTAATGAAAAACTGTTTTTT.

This clone occurred once. V gene TRBV4-2 combines with J gene TRBJ2-3; 10 nucleotides align to TRBD2. Per the germline V gene, CDR1 is LGHNA and CDR2 is YNFKEQ. V shed 5 bases and J 2 bases; nucleotides not matched to a gene: 4. This CDR3 has 15 residues. The CDR3 loop reads CASSERGGDTDTQYF. As DNA, the CDR3 is TGTGCCAGCAGCGAGCGGGGGGGGGACACAGATACGCAGTATTTT.